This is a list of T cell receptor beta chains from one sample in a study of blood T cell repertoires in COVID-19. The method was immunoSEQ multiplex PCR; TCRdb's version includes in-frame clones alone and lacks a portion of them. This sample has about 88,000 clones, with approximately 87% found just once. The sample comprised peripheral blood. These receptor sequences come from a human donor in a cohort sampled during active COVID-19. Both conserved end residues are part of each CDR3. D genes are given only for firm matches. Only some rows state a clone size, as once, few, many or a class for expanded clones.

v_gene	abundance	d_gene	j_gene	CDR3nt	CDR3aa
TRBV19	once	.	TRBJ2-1	TGTGCCAGTAGTAACCTAGGAGGGGTCGATAATGAGCAGTTCTTC	CASSNLGGVDNEQFF
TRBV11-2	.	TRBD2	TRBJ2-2	TGTGCCAGCAGCTTAACTGGCTCGTGGACTAGCGGGAGGTTAGGGGAGCTGTTTTTT	CASSLTGSWTSGRLGELFF
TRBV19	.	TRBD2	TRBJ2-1	TGTGCCAGTAGCCAGGGACTAGCGAGAAGCTCCTACAATGAGCAGTTCTTC	CASSQGLARSSYNEQFF
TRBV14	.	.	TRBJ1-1	TGTGCCAGCAGCCCTTACAGGGATCCCCCTGAAGCTTTCTTT	CASSPYRDPPEAFF
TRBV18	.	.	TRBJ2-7	TGTGCCAGCTCACCCCGGGACACCTACTCCTACGAGCAGTACTTC	CASSPRDTYSYEQYF
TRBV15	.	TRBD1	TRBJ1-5	TGTGCCACCGGGACAGGGAATGGTCAGCCCCAGCATTTT	CATGTGNGQPQHF
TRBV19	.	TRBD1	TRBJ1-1	TGTGCCGTTACAGGGGGGGAGAGGACTGAAGCTTTCTTT	CAVTGGERTEAFF
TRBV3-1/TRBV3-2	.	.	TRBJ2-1	TGTGCCAGCAGCCAAGATGTTAACTCCTACAATGAGCAGTTCTTC	CASSQDVNSYNEQFF
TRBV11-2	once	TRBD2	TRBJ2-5	TGTGCCAGCAGCTTGTTAGCGGGGGGGCGCCAAGAGACCCAGTACTTC	CASSLLAGGRQETQYF
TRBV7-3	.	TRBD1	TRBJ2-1	TGTGCCAGCAGCCGGGACAGGGGGCGATGGGATGAGCAGTTCTTC	CASSRDRGRWDEQFF
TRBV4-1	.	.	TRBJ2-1	TGCGCCAGCAGCCAAGAGGACAGCTCCTACAATGAGCAGTTCTTC	CASSQEDSSYNEQFF
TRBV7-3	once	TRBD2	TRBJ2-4	TGTGCCAGCAGTTGGAAGCGGGAGAGAAACATTCAGTACTTC	CASSWKRERNIQYF
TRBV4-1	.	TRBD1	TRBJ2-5	TGCGCCAGCAGCCAAGGGACAGGGTTGGAGACCCAGTACTTC	CASSQGTGLETQYF
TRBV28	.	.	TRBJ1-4	TGTGCCAGCAGTTCGCCCGGACAGATGATTAATGAAAAACTGTTTTTT	CASSSPGQMINEKLFF
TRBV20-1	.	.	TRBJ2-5	TGCAGTAGCGATATGGAGGAGACCCAGTACTTC	CSSDMEETQYF
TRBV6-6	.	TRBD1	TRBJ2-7	TGTGCCAGCAGTTACGGGACAGGGAATAACTACGAGCAGTACTTC	CASSYGTGNNYEQYF
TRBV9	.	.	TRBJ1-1	TGTGCCAGCAGCGTAGGGACAGAGAACACTGAAGCTTTCTTT	CASSVGTENTEAFF
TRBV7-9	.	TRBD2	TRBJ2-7	TGTGCCAGCAACCCGACTAGCGTGGACTACGAGCAGTACTTC	CASNPTSVDYEQYF
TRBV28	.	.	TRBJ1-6	TGTGCCAGCAGTCCCGGCCAGGGGATTTCACCCCTCCACTTT	CASSPGQGISPLHF
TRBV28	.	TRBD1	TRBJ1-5	TGTGCCAGCAGTTTAAGACAGGGGGCGCGTCAGCCCCAGCATTTT	CASSLRQGARQPQHF
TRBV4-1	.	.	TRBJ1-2	TGCGCCAGCAGCCACAGGACCGGACTCGGGTATGGCTACACCTTC	CASSHRTGLGYGYTF
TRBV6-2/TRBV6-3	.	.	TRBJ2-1	TGTGCCAGCAGTTACTTCGGGGGGCAGTACAATGAGCAGTTCTTC	CASSYFGGQYNEQFF